This entry is about one TCR beta chain. The data stem from a study of T cell changes during pregnancy in multiple sclerosis. The CDR3 covers 14 residues. The J segment lost 4 bases and the V segment lost 6 bases, leaving 6 bases of the junction unmatched. Germline-derived CDR1 and CDR2 are SGHTA and FQGNSA. Assay: immunoSEQ multiplex PCR; the TCRdb copy retains only in-frame clones and omits some. Found here are 35,000 to 45,000 clones, 80% to 95% of them singletons; the top ten hold about 2%. The material was CD4+ T cells from peripheral blood mononuclear cells, obtained after pregnancy. The receptor comes from a female donor in good health, enrolled as a control in a pregnancy study. The chain carries TRBV7-2 and TRBJ2-1, with TRBD2 identical over 7 bases. CDR3 nucleotide sequence: TGTGCCAGCAGAACAGGACTAGTTTACAATGAGCAGTTCTTC. Amino acid sequence: CASRTGLVYNEQFF. Full variable domain (missing parts from reference TRBV7-2 and TRBJ2-1): GAGVSQSPSNKVTEKGKDVELRCDPISGHTALYWYRQSLGQGLEFLIYFQGNSAPDKSGLPSDRFSAERTGGSVSTLTIQRTQQEDSAVYLCASRTGLVYNEQFFGPGTRLTVL.